Below are 14 T cell receptor beta chains sequenced from a single sample in a study of Ad26.COV2.S vaccination and SARS-CoV-2 variants. Indicated treatment: roughly 19 received Ad26.COV2.S at low or high dose, single or two shots; several received placebo; per-sample allocation not given. Vaccine and placebo recipients were sampled on day 63 after the first injection. Libraries were prepared by immunoSEQ multiplex PCR; TCRdb keeps only in-frame clonotypes and omits some of them. Of hundreds of thousands of clones listed, 70% to 90% are singletons. Sequenced material: peripheral blood, taken in a trial of Ad26.COV2.S vaccine versus placebo. The receptors here all came from a person between 18 and 60 years old who received the Ad26.COV2.S COVID-19 vaccine or a placebo.

The V and J genes are TRBV19 and TRBJ2-1; D may be TRBD2 (5 bases). The CDR3 loop spans 15 amino acids. Germline values: CDR1 LNHDA, CDR2 SQIVND (reference sequence). V was cut by 3 bases and J by 2 bases, with 11 bases left in between. The CDR3 nucleotides read TGTGCCAGTAGTATCAGCGGAAGCCCCTACAATGAGCAGTTCTTC. Translating it yields CASSISGSPYNEQFF.

V is TRBV18 and J is TRBJ2-2; TRBD1 might be the D (6 bases). This CDR3 is 14 amino acids long. Trimming pared 3 bases from V and 7 bases from J, leaving 12 bases between. CDR1 is KGHSH and CDR2 is LQKENI in the germline V gene. For the CDR3, the DNA is TGTGCCAGCTCACCGGGCAGGACAGACGGGGAGCTGTTTTTT. Translating it yields CASSPGRTDGELFF. Drawing the rest from reference TRBV18 and TRBJ2-2, the complete variable domain is NAGVMQNPRHLVRRRGQEARLRCSPMKGHSHVYWYRQLPEEGLKFMVYLQKENIIDESGMPKERFSAEFPKEGPSILRIQQVVRGDSAAYFCASSPGRTDGELFFGEGSRLTVL.

The V gene is TRBV29-1, the J gene TRBJ1-4, with D tentatively TRBD1 (5 bases). In germline, CDR1 is SQVTM, CDR2 ANQGSEA. Trimming pared 1 base from V and 5 bases from J, leaving 14 bases between. This CDR3 comprises 15 residues. The CDR3, as DNA: TGCAGCGTTGAAGCCCACCGGGGCCTAAATGAAAAACTGTTTTTT. As protein: CSVEAHRGLNEKLFF.

This chain links TRBV27 with TRBJ2-7; D is undetermined. This CDR3 has 13 amino acids. Germline loops: CDR1 MNHEY, CDR2 SMNVEV (reference sequence). Trimming removed 0 bases at V and 6 bases at J, with 9 bases between. In DNA, the CDR3 is TGTGCCAGCAGTTTATCCGGTGTCGGCGAGCAGTACTTC. This encodes CASSLSGVGEQYF.

J is TRBJ1-1 and V is TRBV11-2, with TRBD1 as a possible D gene (6 bases). There are 15 residues in the CDR3. Germline values: CDR1 SGHAT, CDR2 FQNNGV. Trimming took off 4 bases at V and 7 bases at J, with 19 bases between the two ends. The CDR3 here is CASSSITGGASEAFF. CDR3 DNA: TGTGCCAGCAGCTCTATTACGGGGGGCGCGAGTGAAGCTTTCTTT.

This chain links TRBV10-3 with TRBJ1-1; 8 nucleotides match TRBD1. Germline loops: CDR1 ENHRY, CDR2 SYGVKD. Unmatched junction bases numbered 12, after V lost 6 bases and J lost 3 bases. CDR3 length equals 16 residues. In DNA form, the CDR3 reads TGTGCCATCAGAGACGCAGGACAGGGTCGGGACACTGAAGCTTTCTTT. Amino acid sequence: CAIRDAGQGRDTEAFF.

The chain carries TRBV4-2 and TRBJ1-5, with 9 positions matching TRBD1. Trimming took 4 bases from V and 4 from J; bases not matched to a gene: 2. The CDR3 extends over 14 amino acids. Germline values: CDR1 LGHNA, CDR2 YNFKEQ. The CDR3 sequence is CASSRQGENQPQHF. CDR3 sequence (DNA): TGTGCCAGCAGCCGACAGGGGGAGAATCAGCCCCAGCATTTT.

J is TRBJ2-3 and V is TRBV19; 7 bases match TRBD2. CDR3 size: 16 residues. After removal of 4 bases from V and 2 bases from J, the junction contained 9 bases not matched to a gene. The V gene's germline CDR1 is LNHDA and CDR2 SQIVND (reference sequence). The CDR3 DNA reads as TGTGCCAGTAGTACGCGACTAGCCCTTAACACAGATACGCAGTATTTT. Translating gives CASSTRLALNTDTQYF.

This rearrangement joins TRBV24-1 to TRBJ2-7; 7 bases agree with TRBD1. Germline loops: CDR1 KGHDR, CDR2 SFDVKD. The CDR3 spans 15 residues. The V segment lost 6 bases and the J segment 1 base; nucleotides outside the gene matches: 8. The CDR3 DNA follows: TGTGCCACCAGTTATACACGACAGGGTTCCTACGAGCAGTACTTC. Encoded protein: CATSYTRQGSYEQYF.

J is TRBJ2-1 and V is TRBV11-1; D is ambiguous. Germline CDR1 and CDR2: SGHAT and FQDESV (reference sequence). CDR3 length equals 12 residues. The V and J ends lost 1 base and 7 bases respectively, with 5 bases between them. The CDR3 nucleotides read TGTGCCAGCAGCTTAGGGAATAATGAGCAGTTCTTC. This sequence encodes CASSLGNNEQFF.

The chain has TRBV2 and TRBJ2-1; 14 bases fit TRBD2. Trimming cost V 6 bases and J 6 bases; bases outside gene matches: 4. The CDR3 runs to 15 residues. Germline V gene lookup returns CDR1 SNHLY and CDR2 FYNNEI. CDR3 protein: CASRAGLAGANEQFF. CDR3 coding DNA: TGTGCCAGCAGAGCGGGACTAGCGGGAGCCAATGAGCAGTTCTTC.

The rearrangement uses TRBV13 and TRBJ2-5; 7 positions match TRBD1. From germline, CDR1 is PRHDT and CDR2 FYEKMQ (reference sequence). This CDR3 contains 11 residues. The V and J ends lost 4 bases and 9 bases, in that order; junction bases with no gene match: 2. The CDR3 loop reads CASSSQGAQYF. CDR3 nucleotide sequence: TGTGCCAGCAGCTCGCAGGGGGCCCAGTACTTC.

The J gene is TRBJ1-1, the V gene TRBV18; tentatively, D is TRBD1 (6 bases). V gave up 5 bases and J gave up 2 bases, with 12 bases separating them. Germline-derived CDR1 and CDR2 are KGHSH and LQKENI. CDR3 length: 14 residues. The CDR3 loop reads CASSLGTSNTEAFF. For the CDR3, the DNA is TGTGCCAGCTCATTAGGGACAAGCAACACTGAAGCTTTCTTT.

The chain is built from TRBV29-1 and TRBJ2-7, with a possible D match to TRBD1 (7 bases). V was clipped by 7 bases and J by 2 bases, with 15 bases between them. Germline V gives CDR1 SQVTM, CDR2 ANQGSEA. The CDR3 contains 13 residues. The CDR3 region has the DNA TGCAGCGGGGGGGACAGTTCTCCCTACGAGCAGTACTTC. Translation: CSGGDSSPYEQYF.